This T cell receptor beta chain was sequenced in a study of T and B cells in COVID-19 patients. The wider study: Blood was sampled from COVID-19 patients who were either actively infected or recovered.

TRB rearrangements were amplified by multiplex PCR with BIOMED2 TRB-A/B primers. MiXCR, applied by TCRdb to the multiplex PCR reads, yields one record per CDR3 protein. The data show several thousand distinct CDR3 sequences, less than 30% seen once. V lost 4 bases and J lost 8; bases outside the gene matches: 9. Germline loops: CDR1 LNHDA, CDR2 SQIVND (reference sequence). The CDR3 spans 16 residues. Each TRB amplification used about 250-550 ng of genomic DNA from blood. Comments on this clonotype: Antigen specificity is unknown.

Overall study findings and caveats: Early severe-case samples and blood from mildly ill patients during symptoms were in short supply. Of 2,300 or so TCR clusters found only in the recovered cohort, 25 to 35 had low generation probability. In COVID-19 patients, T cell receptor beta variable and joining gene use was reportedly strongly skewed.

The source is a human donor with active COVID-19. The rearrangement joins TRBV19 to TRBJ2-1; 12 positions match TRBD2. Input material: blood. The CDR3 DNA follows: TGTGCCAGTAGTACCGGAGGCCTAGCGGGAGGGGATGAGCAGTTCTTC. The encoded protein is CASSTGGLAGGDEQFF. The whole variable domain, filled in from reference TRBV19 and TRBJ2-1, reads DGGITQSPKYLFRKEGQNVTLSCEQNLNHDAMYWYRQDPGQGLRLIYYSQIVNDFQKGDIAEGYSVSREKKESFPLTVTSAQKNPTAFYLCASSTGGLAGGDEQFFGPGTRLTVL.